Listed below are T cell receptor beta chains from one sample, sequenced in a study of identifying expanded T cells in peripheral blood. The method was immunoSEQ multiplex PCR; TCRdb's version includes in-frame clones alone and lacks a portion of them. The sample includes over 100,000 clones, about 87% of them seen just once. The source material was blood. The receptors originated from a person aged 18-70 years in good health. Each CDR3 is given with its conserved first and last residue. A D gene is named only where the DNA matches it firmly. Rows may omit the clone size; those that give it use once, few, many or a size class.

v_gene: TRBV4-1
d_gene: .
abundance: .
j_gene: TRBJ2-3
CDR3aa: CASSPRDTKGDTQYF
CDR3nt: TGCGCCAGCAGCCCCCGGGACACCAAGGGAGATACGCAGTATTTT

v_gene: TRBV27
d_gene: TRBD1
abundance: .
j_gene: TRBJ2-7
CDR3aa: CASSRQGLGEQYF
CDR3nt: TGTGCCAGCAGTCGACAGGGTTTGGGGGAGCAGTACTTC

v_gene: TRBV9
d_gene: .
abundance: .
j_gene: TRBJ2-4
CDR3aa: CASSVVGDKGNIQYF
CDR3nt: TGTGCCAGCAGCGTAGTTGGGGATAAGGGCAACATTCAGTACTTC

v_gene: TRBV9
d_gene: TRBD2
abundance: .
j_gene: TRBJ2-6
CDR3aa: CASSGLAGASGANVLTF
CDR3nt: TGTGCCAGCAGCGGACTAGCGGGGGCTTCTGGGGCCAACGTCCTGACTTTC

v_gene: TRBV5-1
d_gene: TRBD1
abundance: .
j_gene: TRBJ2-3
CDR3aa: CASSLGQGDTDTQYF
CDR3nt: TGCGCCAGCAGCCTGGGACAGGGGGACACAGATACGCAGTATTTT

v_gene: TRBV4-1
d_gene: TRBD1
abundance: .
j_gene: TRBJ1-4
CDR3aa: CASSQARDRGIEKLFF
CDR3nt: TGCGCCAGCAGCCAGGCCCGGGACAGGGGGATTGAAAAACTGTTTTTT

v_gene: TRBV5-1
d_gene: .
abundance: few
j_gene: TRBJ2-2
CDR3aa: CASSLRMRDAGELFF
CDR3nt: TGCGCCAGCAGCTTAAGGATGCGGGACGCCGGGGAGCTGTTTTTT

v_gene: TRBV28
d_gene: .
abundance: .
j_gene: TRBJ1-1
CDR3aa: CASSLRPAVAFF
CDR3nt: TGTGCCAGCAGTTTACGGCCCGCCGTGGCTTTCTTT

v_gene: TRBV28
d_gene: .
abundance: once
j_gene: TRBJ1-2
CDR3aa: CASSPSRYGYTF
CDR3nt: TGTGCCAGCAGTCCTTCCCGGTATGGCTACACCTTC

v_gene: TRBV7-9
d_gene: .
abundance: .
j_gene: TRBJ2-6
CDR3aa: CASSLGGDSGSGANVLTF
CDR3nt: TGTGCCAGCAGCTTAGGGGGGGACAGTGGCTCTGGGGCCAACGTCCTGACTTTC

v_gene: TRBV11-3
d_gene: TRBD1
abundance: few
j_gene: TRBJ2-5
CDR3aa: CASSGTGAQETQYF
CDR3nt: TGTGCCAGCAGCGGCACAGGGGCCCAAGAGACCCAGTACTTC

v_gene: TRBV28
d_gene: .
abundance: .
j_gene: TRBJ2-1
CDR3aa: CASRSYGGKNEQFF
CDR3nt: TGTGCCAGCAGATCGTATGGCGGGAAGAATGAGCAGTTCTTC

v_gene: TRBV7-3
d_gene: .
abundance: .
j_gene: TRBJ2-1
CDR3aa: CASSLTAYNEQFF
CDR3nt: TGTGCCAGCAGCTTAACGGCTTACAATGAGCAGTTCTTC

v_gene: TRBV5-6
d_gene: TRBD1
abundance: .
j_gene: TRBJ1-1
CDR3aa: CASSLRDRVLTEAFF
CDR3nt: TGTGCCAGCAGCTTACGAGACAGGGTTTTAACTGAAGCTTTCTTT

v_gene: TRBV7-9
d_gene: .
abundance: .
j_gene: TRBJ2-6
CDR3aa: CASSFLSGANVLTF
CDR3nt: TGTGCCAGCAGCTTTCTCTCTGGGGCCAACGTCCTGACTTTC

v_gene: TRBV6-1
d_gene: .
abundance: .
j_gene: TRBJ2-7
CDR3aa: CASSGTFLSYEQYF
CDR3nt: TGTGCCAGCAGTGGGACATTCCTCTCCTACGAGCAGTACTTC

v_gene: TRBV4-1
d_gene: .
abundance: few
j_gene: TRBJ1-5
CDR3aa: CASSQKIHLGINQPQHF
CDR3nt: TGCGCCAGCAGCCAGAAGATACATCTTGGTATCAATCAGCCCCAGCATTTT

v_gene: TRBV7-2
d_gene: .
abundance: .
j_gene: TRBJ2-2
CDR3aa: CASSLASANTGELFF
CDR3nt: TGTGCCAGCAGCTTAGCCAGCGCGAACACCGGGGAGCTGTTTTTT

v_gene: TRBV10-3
d_gene: .
abundance: .
j_gene: TRBJ2-7
CDR3aa: CAISESIGVTEQYF
CDR3nt: TGTGCCATCAGTGAGTCTATCGGGGTTACGGAGCAGTACTTC

v_gene: TRBV7-7
d_gene: .
abundance: .
j_gene: TRBJ2-5
CDR3aa: CASSPDTVRETQYF
CDR3nt: TGTGCCAGCAGCCCAGACACCGTCCGGGAGACCCAGTACTTC

v_gene: TRBV30
d_gene: .
abundance: .
j_gene: TRBJ2-7
CDR3aa: CAWSDPYEQYF
CDR3nt: TGTGCCTGGAGTGACCCCTACGAGCAGTACTTC

v_gene: TRBV9
d_gene: TRBD2
abundance: .
j_gene: TRBJ2-6
CDR3aa: CASSASGSPISGANVLTF
CDR3nt: TGTGCCAGCAGCGCAAGCGGGAGTCCCATCTCTGGGGCCAACGTCCTGACTTTC

v_gene: TRBV4-2
d_gene: TRBD1
abundance: .
j_gene: TRBJ1-2
CDR3aa: CASRDRGPAGNYGYTF
CDR3nt: TGTGCCAGCAGGGACAGGGGGCCTGCGGGTAACTATGGCTACACCTTC

v_gene: TRBV2
d_gene: .
abundance: .
j_gene: TRBJ2-3
CDR3aa: CASSEGPSTDTQYF
CDR3nt: TGTGCCAGCAGTGAAGGCCCGAGCACAGATACGCAGTATTTT

v_gene: TRBV4-3
d_gene: .
abundance: .
j_gene: TRBJ1-2
CDR3aa: CASSQETEYGYTF
CDR3nt: TGCGCCAGCAGCCAAGAGACTGAGTATGGCTACACCTTC

v_gene: TRBV11-2
d_gene: TRBD2
abundance: .
j_gene: TRBJ2-6
CDR3aa: CASSRRELAGLSGANVLTF
CDR3nt: TGTGCCAGCAGCCGCCGGGAGCTAGCGGGCCTCTCTGGGGCCAACGTCCTGACTTTC

v_gene: TRBV28
d_gene: .
abundance: once
j_gene: TRBJ2-3
CDR3aa: CASSVPTDTQYF
CDR3nt: TGTGCCAGCAGCGTTCCCACAGATACGCAGTATTTT

v_gene: TRBV6-5
d_gene: .
abundance: .
j_gene: TRBJ1-1
CDR3aa: CASSYMGVDTEAFF
CDR3nt: TGTGCCAGCAGTTACATGGGGGTGGACACTGAAGCTTTCTTT

v_gene: TRBV29-1
d_gene: .
abundance: .
j_gene: TRBJ2-3
CDR3aa: CSCSTLGSSYF
CDR3nt: TGCAGCTGTTCTACTCTGGGTTCATCATATTTT

v_gene: TRBV2
d_gene: .
abundance: .
j_gene: TRBJ1-2
CDR3aa: CASSEAGGFRGFVDGYTF
CDR3nt: TGTGCCAGCAGTGAAGCGGGGGGTTTCCGAGGGTTTGTGGATGGCTACACCTTC

v_gene: TRBV6-6
d_gene: TRBD2
abundance: once
j_gene: TRBJ2-1
CDR3aa: CASSPIGLADYNEQFF
CDR3nt: TGTGCCAGCAGCCCGATCGGACTAGCGGACTACAATGAGCAGTTCTTC

v_gene: TRBV4-3
d_gene: .
abundance: .
j_gene: TRBJ1-2
CDR3aa: CASSPLDPNYGYTF
CDR3nt: TGCGCCAGCAGCCCATTAGACCCTAACTATGGCTACACCTTC

v_gene: TRBV7-3
d_gene: .
abundance: few
j_gene: TRBJ2-2
CDR3aa: CASSRIGGELFF
CDR3nt: TGTGCCAGCAGCAGGATTGGCGGGGAGCTGTTTTTT

v_gene: TRBV6-5
d_gene: TRBD1
abundance: .
j_gene: TRBJ1-1
CDR3aa: CASSSGQSFEAFF
CDR3nt: TGTGCCAGCAGTTCGGGACAGTCATTTGAAGCTTTCTTT

v_gene: TRBV7-3
d_gene: .
abundance: .
j_gene: TRBJ1-1
CDR3aa: CASSFSADLPNTEAFF
CDR3nt: TGTGCCAGCAGCTTTAGCGCGGACCTCCCGAACACTGAAGCTTTCTTT

v_gene: TRBV10-1
d_gene: TRBD2
abundance: once
j_gene: TRBJ2-1
CDR3aa: CASSSGSADNEQFF
CDR3nt: TGCGCCAGCAGTAGCGGGAGTGCTGACAATGAGCAGTTCTTC

v_gene: TRBV19
d_gene: .
abundance: .
j_gene: TRBJ1-3
CDR3aa: CASSINGNSGNTIYF
CDR3nt: TGTGCCAGTAGTATAAACGGGAACTCTGGAAACACCATATATTTT

v_gene: TRBV15
d_gene: .
abundance: .
j_gene: TRBJ2-5
CDR3aa: CATSTQGRETQYF
CDR3nt: TGTGCCACCAGCACCCAGGGTCGAGAGACCCAGTACTTC

v_gene: TRBV14
d_gene: .
abundance: .
j_gene: TRBJ1-3
CDR3aa: CASSQERAPGNTIYF
CDR3nt: TGTGCCAGCAGCCAAGAGAGGGCTCCTGGAAACACCATATATTTT

v_gene: TRBV2
d_gene: .
abundance: few
j_gene: TRBJ1-2
CDR3aa: CASSDQRGGYGYTF
CDR3nt: TGTGCCAGCAGTGACCAGAGGGGAGGCTATGGCTACACCTTC

v_gene: TRBV2
d_gene: TRBD1
abundance: .
j_gene: TRBJ2-1
CDR3aa: CASSYFGTGLGDEQFF
CDR3nt: TGTGCCAGCAGTTATTTCGGGACAGGGTTGGGAGATGAGCAGTTCTTC

v_gene: TRBV27
d_gene: .
abundance: .
j_gene: TRBJ2-3
CDR3aa: CASSLSAGTDTQYF
CDR3nt: TGTGCCAGCAGTTTAAGTGCGGGCACAGATACGCAGTATTTT

v_gene: TRBV10-3
d_gene: TRBD2
abundance: .
j_gene: TRBJ2-1
CDR3aa: CAIKSGTTNKEQFF
CDR3nt: TGTGCCATCAAGTCCGGGACTACCAATAAGGAGCAGTTCTTC